What follows are 15 T cell receptor beta chains derived from one specimen sequenced in a study of T cells in Graves' hyperthyroidism and ophthalmopathy. The source material, RNA transcripts, was used to amplify TCR beta CDR3 regions. The TCR CDR3 first-round RT-PCR relied on the HTBI primer set. TCRdb fed the multiplex PCR reads into MiXCR, producing one record per CDR3 protein. The sample includes approximately 530,000 distinct CDR3 sequences, 15% to 20% of them seen just once. The specimen was blood. Source of these receptors: a man aged 40-55 years with Graves' ophthalmopathy.

The J gene is TRBJ2-1, the V gene TRBV7-8, with 10 bases lining up with TRBD2. Germline values: CDR1 SGHVS, CDR2 FQNEAQ. There are 17 residues in the CDR3. J gave up 4 bases and V 5 bases, and 11 bases lay outside the gene matches. The CDR3 DNA is TGTGCCAGCAGCCCCAGGACTAGCGGCTTTTTGTACAATGAGCAGTTCTTC. Protein sequence: CASSPRTSGFLYNEQFF.

This clonotype has a handful of counts. This rearrangement joins TRBV20-1 to TRBJ1-2, with D unresolved. In germline, CDR1 is DFQATT, CDR2 SNEGSKA (reference sequence). Trimming cost V 3 bases and J 3 bases, with 23 bases left between them. The CDR3 extends over 17 amino acids. CDR3 sequence: CSARIYGVHPWDYGYTF. In nucleotides, the CDR3 is TGCAGTGCTAGGATTTACGGGGTTCACCCATGGGACTATGGCTACACCTTC.

The rearrangement links TRBV12-3 or TRBV12-4 to TRBJ2-7; 10 nucleotides align to TRBD2. The CDR3 is 16 amino acids. J gave up 0 bases and V 5 bases, and 7 bases lay outside the gene matches. Here the CDR3 reads CASSPWTSGLSYEQYF. CDR3 in DNA: TGTGCCAGCAGTCCGTGGACTAGCGGCCTCTCCTACGAGCAGTACTTC.

This clonotype has only a few counts. V and J are TRBV19 and TRBJ2-1; 7 bases align to TRBD2. There are 14 residues in the CDR3. The ends lost 5 bases at V and 6 bases at J; junction bases unmatched: 7. Germline V CDR1 and CDR2: LNHDA, SQIVND (reference sequence). The CDR3 nucleotides are TGTGCCAGTAGTTCCGGACTAGACCCCAATGAGCAGTTCTTC. The encoded protein is CASSSGLDPNEQFF.

This clonotype has at least ten counts. The V and J genes are TRBV11-1 and TRBJ2-7; D may correspond to TRBD1 or TRBD2 (5 bases each). Trimming stripped 3 bases from V and 5 bases from J, with 17 bases between. The CDR3 covers 15 residues. The germline V gene has CDR1 SGHAT and CDR2 FQDESV (reference sequence). CDR3 region: CASSLEMGRPHEQYF. The CDR3 DNA reads TGTGCCAGCAGCTTGGAGATGGGACGGCCTCACGAGCAGTACTTC.

V gene TRBV6-9 combines with J gene TRBJ2-2, with D maybe TRBD1 (6 bases). Trimming pared 2 bases from V and 9 bases from J, leaving 10 bases between. The CDR3 contains 13 residues. The germline CDR1 and CDR2 sequences are MNHGY and SVAAGI. CDR3 protein: CASSYPRGWELFF. The CDR3 nucleotides read TGTGCCAGCAGTTATCCCAGGGGCTGGGAGCTGTTTTTT.

This clonotype was observed a handful of times. Sequence at one end of the junction differs from germline and may be a read error. The rearrangement uses TRBV7-2 and TRBJ2-5, with a weak D call TRBD2 (5 bases). CDR3 size: 13 residues. Germline V lookup: CDR1 SGHTA, CDR2 FQGNSA. CDR3 amino acids: CACSLGVQETQYF. CDR3 coding DNA: TGTGCCTGCAGCCTGGGAGTCCAAGAGACCCAGTACTTC.

This clonotype was observed at least ten times. The chain uses TRBV13 and TRBJ2-3, with D possibly matching TRBD1 (5 bases). Germline V gene data show CDR1 as PRHDT and CDR2 as FYEKMQ (reference sequence). V was trimmed by 5 bases and J by 2 bases, leaving 14 bases between them. The CDR3 has 15 residues. In DNA form, the CDR3 reads TGTGCCAGCAGCCCACCAGACAGATTCACAGATACGCAGTATTTT. Residues: CASSPPDRFTDTQYF.

This chain connects TRBV27 to TRBJ2-5, with a tentative D call TRBD2 (6 bases). Per the germline V gene, CDR1 is MNHEY and CDR2 is SMNVEV (reference sequence). This CDR3 is 17 amino acids long. V shed 0 bases and J shed 4 bases, with 18 bases lying between them. This CDR3 is CASSLSLAAVKRETQYF. The CDR3 coding sequence is TGTGCCAGCAGTTTATCGTTAGCGGCCGTGAAAAGAGAGACCCAGTACTTC.

The V and J genes are TRBV7-6 and TRBJ2-5; a possible D gene is TRBD1 (7 bases). This CDR3 spans 14 amino acids. Looked up from germline, CDR1 is SGHVS and CDR2 is FNYEAQ. The germline V and J ends were trimmed by 2 bases and 5 bases, with 12 bases remaining between them. In nucleotides, the CDR3 is TGTGCCAGCAGCTTATCGGCAGGGGGGGAGACCCAGTACTTC. It yields the protein CASSLSAGGETQYF. The full variable domain, with the rest looked up from reference TRBV7-6 and TRBJ2-5, is GAGVSQSPRYKVTKRGQDVALRCDPISGHVSLYWYRQALGQGPEFLTYFNYEAQQDKSGLPNDRFSAERPEGSISTLTIQRTEQRDSAMYRCASSLSAGGETQYFGPGTRLLVL.

This clonotype was detected many times. The CDR3 nucleotides are TGCGCCAGCAGCTTGGCCAGACTAGTATCAGATACGCAGTATTTT. This translates into CASSLARLVSDTQYF. V usage is TRBV5-1 and J usage is TRBJ2-3, with D tentatively TRBD2 (6 bases). CDR1 is SGHRS, CDR2 YFSETQ, per germline. The CDR3 is 15 residues long. Deletions cut 0 bases from V and 4 bases from J, with 12 bases between.

This clonotype was counted many times. This rearrangement joins TRBV30 to TRBJ2-3, with 8 nucleotides matching TRBD2. The CDR3 spans 15 residues. Germline assignment: CDR1 GTSNPN and CDR2 SVGIG (reference sequence). Trimming took 6 bases from V and 3 from J; bases not matched to a gene: 11. CDR3 DNA: TGTGCCTGTCCCTCGGCCGGGGGGGCAACAGATACGCAGTATTTT. Translation: CACPSAGGATDTQYF. The full variable domain, rest sourced from reference TRBV30 and TRBJ2-3, is SQTIHQWPATLVQPVGSPLSLECTVEGTSNPNLYWYRQAAGRGLQLLFYSVGIGQISSEVPQNLSASRPQDRQFILSSKKLLLSDSGFYLCACPSAGGATDTQYFGPGTRLTVL.

The chain joins TRBV20-1 to TRBJ2-7; D may correspond to TRBD1 or TRBD2 (5 bases each). V lost 4 bases and J 4 bases, leaving 23 bases between the germline ends. The CDR3 covers 16 residues. Germline CDR1 reads DFQATT; CDR2 reads SNEGSKA (reference sequence). In nucleotides, the CDR3 is TGCAGTGCTAAAGATGGGGACCAACCGAAGGGGTACGAGCAGTACTTC. It yields the protein CSAKDGDQPKGYEQYF.

This rearrangement joins TRBV7-9 to TRBJ2-5; 11 bases agree with TRBD1. Trimming at V came to 5 bases and at J to 5 bases, leaving 7 bases not matched to a gene. CDR3 length equals 15 residues. Germline-derived CDR1 and CDR2 are SEHNR and FQNEAQ (reference sequence). The CDR3 loop is CASSLGTGGRETQYF. The CDR3, as DNA: TGTGCCAGCAGCCTTGGGACAGGGGGTCGGGAGACCCAGTACTTC.

This clonotype occurred many times. The chain is built from TRBV28 and TRBJ2-1; D is tentatively TRBD1 or TRBD2 (5 bases each). V was trimmed by 3 bases and J by 6 bases, leaving 21 bases between them. This CDR3 is 17 amino acids long. Germline CDR1 reads MDHEN; CDR2 reads SYDVKM. The CDR3 spells CASSLLFVASGGNEQFF. CDR3 DNA: TGTGCCAGCAGTTTGTTGTTTGTGGCTAGTGGGGGCAATGAGCAGTTCTTC.